These 15 T cell receptor beta chains originate from one sample sequenced in a study of T-cell reconstitution after alpha-beta-depleted transplantation in children (dated by TCRdb to the mid-2010s). Libraries were made using PCR. The instrument was an Illumina HiSeq 2500. TCR libraries were prepared with molecular barcoding, using unique molecular identifiers to normalize TCRbeta repertoire quantification. TCRdb passed the public sequencing reads through fastp at Q25 and MiXCR, retaining productive beta sequences. Each CDR3 protein appears once, grouped with its most common genes and DNA. For this sample there are roughly 790,000 distinct CDR3 sequences; around 17% appear just once. The top ten constitute approximately 4.5% of the sample. Per the publication, the treatment or condition label means: allogeneic hematopoietic cell transplantation with graft depleted of TCRalphabeta T cells and CD19 B cells.

Sequences were derived from PBMCs, mostly from graft donor cells, sampled 360 days after TCRalphabeta/CD19-depleted stem cell transplant. Receptor source: a male patient younger than 18 who had a stem cell transplant for acute lymphoblastic leukemia, so the T cells may come from the graft donor.

The chain links TRBV18 to TRBJ1-2; TRBD1 might be the D (5 bases). CDR1 and CDR2 from the germline V gene are KGHSH and LQKENI. The CDR3 spans 15 residues. Trimming pared 0 bases from V and 7 bases from J, leaving 15 bases between. Here the CDR3 reads CASSPPYGGESGYTF. Written as DNA, the CDR3 is TGTGCCAGCTCACCACCGTACGGGGGTGAAAGTGGCTACACCTTC. Together with reference TRBV18 and TRBJ1-2, the CDR3 gives the full variable domain: NAGVMQNPRHLVRRRGQEARLRCSPMKGHSHVYWYRQLPEEGLKFMVYLQKENIIDESGMPKERFSAEFPKEGPSILRIQQVVRGDSAAYFCASSPPYGGESGYTFGSGTRLTVV.

The chain uses TRBV6-5 and TRBJ1-2; a possible D gene is TRBD1 (6 bases). Trimming stripped 3 bases from V and 6 bases from J, with 20 bases between. The CDR3 is 16 residues long. Germline assignment: CDR1 MNHEY and CDR2 SVGAGI. In DNA, the CDR3 is TGTGCCAGCAGTTATCACAGGGTAAAGGCCCTCCATGGCTACACCTTC. Translated, it gives CASSYHRVKALHGYTF.

The chain has TRBV2 and TRBJ2-7; 7 bases line up with TRBD2. This CDR3 contains 14 residues. After removal of 3 bases from V and 7 bases from J, the junction contained 9 bases not matched to a gene. The germline V gene has CDR1 SNHLY and CDR2 FYNNEI. CDR3 in amino acids: CASSEGREFREQYF. The CDR3, as DNA: TGTGCCAGCAGTGAGGGGCGGGAGTTTCGGGAGCAGTACTTC.

The chain has TRBV20-1 and TRBJ2-7; D is unresolved. V gave up 0 bases and J gave up 4 bases, with 13 bases separating them. Germline loops: CDR1 DFQATT, CDR2 SNEGSKA (reference sequence). The CDR3 is 14 amino acids. The CDR3, as DNA: TGCAGTGCTAGAGATCCCCGGACCGAATACGAGCAGTACTTC. Its translation is CSARDPRTEYEQYF.

The V gene is TRBV6-5, the J gene TRBJ2-7, with 7 bases identical to TRBD1. Germline lookup yields CDR1 MNHEY and CDR2 SVGAGI. This CDR3 is 14 amino acids long. With 0 bases clipped from V and 4 bases from J, the junction kept 3 bases outside the gene matches. CDR3 nucleotide sequence: TGTGCCAGCAGTTACTCGTTACAGGGGTACGAGCAGTACTTC. Translation gives CASSYSLQGYEQYF.

This chain joins TRBV30 and TRBJ2-5; D possibly corresponds to TRBD2 (5 bases). Trimming cost V 4 bases and J 0 bases, with 12 bases left between them. CDR3 length: 14 residues. From germline, CDR1 is GTSNPN and CDR2 SVGIG (reference sequence). The CDR3 protein is CAWKLEDYQETQYF. In DNA form, the CDR3 reads TGTGCCTGGAAGCTGGAGGACTACCAAGAGACCCAGTACTTC.

This clonotype was recorded a few times. The V and J genes are TRBV5-1 and TRBJ2-3, with 9 bases lining up with TRBD2. The junction had 7 bases not matched to a gene; V was cut back by 1 base and J by 4 bases. The CDR3 totals 16 residues. Germline V CDR1 and CDR2: SGHRS, YFSETQ. CDR3 residues: CASSLIVAGASDTQYF. CDR3 in DNA: TGCGCCAGCAGCTTGATAGTAGCGGGAGCCTCAGATACGCAGTATTTT.

This sequence joins TRBV29-1 and TRBJ2-1; no definite D call. Germline V lookup: CDR1 SQVTM, CDR2 ANQGSEA. The CDR3 runs 14 residues. V was cut by 2 bases and J by 9 bases, with 17 bases left in between. CDR3 DNA sequence: TGCAGCGTTGAAAGGGCCCACCTGAATGCTGAGCAGTTCTTC. Protein sequence: CSVERAHLNAEQFF.

This clonotype occurred once. The junction departs from germline at one end; a sequencing error may be responsible. The chain links TRBV5-1 to TRBJ2-7, with D perhaps TRBD1 (6 bases). The CDR3 length is 15 residues. CDR1 is SGHRS, CDR2 YFSETQ, per germline. CDR3 sequence reads: CASSLGQGIAYEQHF. The CDR3 DNA reads as TGCGCCAGCAGCTTGGGGCAGGGGATCGCCTACGAGCAGCACTTC.

The CDR3 loop reads CATSDSSLAGYRSPYNEQFF. The CDR3 DNA reads TGTGCCACCAGTGATTCGTCGCTAGCGGGATATAGAAGCCCCTACAATGAGCAGTTCTTC. The chain recombines TRBV24-1 with TRBJ2-1; 9 bases are shared with TRBD2. The CDR3 is made up of 20 amino acids. Germline V CDR1 and CDR2: KGHDR, SFDVKD. V shed 2 bases and J 2 bases; nucleotides not matched to a gene: 15.

This chain uses TRBV12-3 or TRBV12-4 with TRBJ1-2; D may be TRBD1 (6 bases). The V and J ends lost 6 bases and 4 bases respectively, with 15 bases between them. The CDR3 is 14 residues long. CDR3: CASSLQAGAYGYTF. CDR3 in DNA: TGTGCCAGCAGCCTTCAAGCAGGGGCCTATGGCTACACCTTC.

This clonotype was detected only a few times. This chain links TRBV4-1 with TRBJ2-3, with D unclear. V was shortened by 2 bases and J by 0 bases, with 9 bases between the two germline ends. The CDR3 runs 15 residues. Germline CDR1 MGHRA, CDR2 YSYEKL. The chain's CDR3 is CASSQLWPSTDTQYF. The CDR3 DNA reads TGCGCCAGCAGCCAACTTTGGCCCAGCACAGATACGCAGTATTTT.

The gene calls are TRBV28 and TRBJ2-7; either TRBD1 or TRBD2 may supply D (5 bases each). Germline CDR1 is MDHEN and CDR2 is SYDVKM. The CDR3 covers 16 residues. Trimming stripped 7 bases from V and 0 bases from J, with 19 bases between. The CDR3 nucleotides read TGTGCCAGCACCTTCCTCCGGGGCTCCTCCTCCTACGAGCAGTACTTC. Protein sequence: CASTFLRGSSSYEQYF.

The chain carries TRBV3-1 and TRBJ2-3; 12 bases align to TRBD2. With 1 base clipped from V and 4 bases from J, the junction kept 6 bases outside the gene matches. The length of the CDR3 is 17 residues. Looked up from germline, CDR1 is LGHDT and CDR2 is YNNKEL (reference sequence). CDR3 DNA sequence: TGTGCCAGCAGCCAAGTCGCGGGACTAGCGGGTCCAGATACGCAGTATTTT. Its protein product is CASSQVAGLAGPDTQYF.

Ten or more counts support this clonotype. This chain links TRBV7-6 with TRBJ1-5; possible D gene TRBD1, 6 bases. This CDR3 contains 13 residues. Trimming removed 4 bases from V and 7 bases from J, with 11 bases in between. The germline gives CDR1 SGHVS, CDR2 FNYEAQ. CDR3 residues: CASSSTGAQPQHF. In DNA, the CDR3 is TGTGCCAGCAGCTCGACAGGAGCCCAGCCCCAGCATTTT.